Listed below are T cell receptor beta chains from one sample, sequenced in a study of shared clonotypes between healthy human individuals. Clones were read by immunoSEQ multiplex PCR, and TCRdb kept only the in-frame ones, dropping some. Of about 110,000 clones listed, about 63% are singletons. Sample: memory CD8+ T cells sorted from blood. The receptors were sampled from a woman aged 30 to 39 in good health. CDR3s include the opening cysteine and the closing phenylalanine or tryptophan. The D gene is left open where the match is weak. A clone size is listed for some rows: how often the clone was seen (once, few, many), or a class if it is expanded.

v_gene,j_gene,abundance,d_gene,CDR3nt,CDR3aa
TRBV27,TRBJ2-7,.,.,TGTGCCAGCAGTTCGAGGGACCTCTACGAGCAGTACTTC,CASSSRDLYEQYF
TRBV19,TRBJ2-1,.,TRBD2,TGTGCCAGTAGTGCGGTCCCGGGACTAGCGTCTATCTACAATGAGCAGTTCTTC,CASSAVPGLASIYNEQFF
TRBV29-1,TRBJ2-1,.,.,TGCAGCGTTGATGGAGCGGAGCCGAATTACAATGAGCAGTTCTTC,CSVDGAEPNYNEQFF
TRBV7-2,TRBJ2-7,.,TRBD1,TGTGCCAGCAGCCTAGGACAGGGAAAAGGCTACGAGCAGTACTTC,CASSLGQGKGYEQYF
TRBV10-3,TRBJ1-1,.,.,TGTGCCATCAGTGAGATTCGGGGAATGAACACTGAAGCTTTCTTT,CAISEIRGMNTEAFF
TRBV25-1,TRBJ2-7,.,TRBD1,TGTGCCAGCCAAACAGGACAGGGTTTGAGGGAGCAGTACTTC,CASQTGQGLREQYF
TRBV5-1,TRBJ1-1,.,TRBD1,TGCGCCAGCAGCTTTTGGGGACAGCCCGACACTGAAGCTTTCTTT,CASSFWGQPDTEAFF
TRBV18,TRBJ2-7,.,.,TGTGCCAGCTCATCGAAGACAGGCGTCTCCTACGAGCAGTACTTC,CASSSKTGVSYEQYF
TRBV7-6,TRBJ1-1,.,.,TGTGCCACCAAAGCGGGGGGGGGAACTGAAGCTTTCTTT,CATKAGGGTEAFF
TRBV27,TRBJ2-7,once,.,TGTGCCAGCTCCCTGGGGGACATCCGACACTACGAGCAGTACTTC,CASSLGDIRHYEQYF
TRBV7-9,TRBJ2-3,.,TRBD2,TGTGCCAGCAGCGTACTACTAGCGGGCCCCACAGATACGCAGTATTTT,CASSVLLAGPTDTQYF
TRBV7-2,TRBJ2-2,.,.,TGTGCCAGCAGCCCCAGATCGCTCGGGGAGCTGTTTTTT,CASSPRSLGELFF
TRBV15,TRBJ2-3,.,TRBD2,TGTGCCACCAGCAGAGATAGGGGCGGGAGTGATACGCAGTATTTT,CATSRDRGGSDTQYF
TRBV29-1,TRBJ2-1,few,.,TGCAGCGTCGGACCCACGCAGGATTACAATGAGCAGTTCTTC,CSVGPTQDYNEQFF
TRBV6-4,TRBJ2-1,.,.,TGTGCCAGCAGTGACTCGAATTTTGGGGAGCAGTTCTTC,CASSDSNFGEQFF
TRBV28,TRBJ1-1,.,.,TGTGCCAGCAGCGAGGGTTCCGGAATGAACACTGAAGCTTTCTTT,CASSEGSGMNTEAFF
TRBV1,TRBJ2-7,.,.,TGCACCAGCAGCCAAGGGAGACTAGCGGGAGGGCCTCAATCCCTCTCCTACGAGCAGTACTTC,CTSSQGRLAGGPQSLSYEQYF
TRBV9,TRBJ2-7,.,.,TGTGCCAGCAGCGTAGCTTCAGCCCAGCTCCTGTACTTC,CASSVASAQLLYF
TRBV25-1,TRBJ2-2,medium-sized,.,TGTGCCAGCAGTGAATCGGGAACAGGGAACACCGGGGAGCTGTTTTTT,CASSESGTGNTGELFF
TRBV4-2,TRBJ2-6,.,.,TGTGCCAGCAGCCAAGAACCGGGGGGGGCCAACGTCCTGACTTTC,CASSQEPGGANVLTF
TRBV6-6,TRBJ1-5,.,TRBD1,TGTGCCAGCAGCCCCAAGGGGGCAGGGGGCAATCAGCCCCAGCATTTT,CASSPKGAGGNQPQHF
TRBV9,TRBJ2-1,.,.,TGTGCCAGCAGCGGGGCAGGCAATGAGCAGTTCTTC,CASSGAGNEQFF
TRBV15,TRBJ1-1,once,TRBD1,TGTGCCACCAGCAGAGATCTTAGGGGACAGGGGCAATTGAACACTGAAGCTTTCTTT,CATSRDLRGQGQLNTEAFF
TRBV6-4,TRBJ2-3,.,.,TGTGCCAGCAGTGAGGGACCGCTCACAGATACGCAGTATTTT,CASSEGPLTDTQYF
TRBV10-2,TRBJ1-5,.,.,TGCGCCAGCAGTGAGGGGGAATATCAGCCCCAGCATTTT,CASSEGEYQPQHF
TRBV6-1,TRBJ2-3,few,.,TGTGCCAGCAGTGAAGCGCTGGGGATAGAGTATACGCAGTATTTT,CASSEALGIEYTQYF
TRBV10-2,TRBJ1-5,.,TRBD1,TGCGCCAGCAGTGTCGGACAGGGTTTGGGACAGCCCCAGCATTTT,CASSVGQGLGQPQHF
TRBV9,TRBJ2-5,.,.,TGTGCCAGCAGCGTAGGAGGGTCGGGGGAGACCCAGTACTTC,CASSVGGSGETQYF
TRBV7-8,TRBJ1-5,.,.,TGTGCCAGCAGCTTATGGGGGAGGAGGAGCAATCAGCCCCAGCATTTT,CASSLWGRRSNQPQHF
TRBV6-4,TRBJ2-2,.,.,TGTGCCAGCAGTGACACGCCAGGGCAGACTACCGGGGAGCTGTTTTTT,CASSDTPGQTTGELFF
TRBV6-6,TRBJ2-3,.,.,TGTGCCAGCAGTTACTCGAGACTACCCACAGATACGCAGTATTTT,CASSYSRLPTDTQYF
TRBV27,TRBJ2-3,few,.,TGTGCCACCAGTTCAGGCACAGATACGCAGTATTTT,CATSSGTDTQYF
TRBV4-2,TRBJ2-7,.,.,TGTGCCAGCAGCTTGCAGGCCTCCTACGAGCAGTACTTC,CASSLQASYEQYF
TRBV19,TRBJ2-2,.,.,TGTGCCAGCGCCCCGAGAGGGCAGGCGGGGAACACCGGGGAGCTGTTTTTT,CASAPRGQAGNTGELFF
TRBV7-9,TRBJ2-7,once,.,TGTGCCAGCAGCACCTCTAGCAACGCCTACGAGCAGTACTTC,CASSTSSNAYEQYF
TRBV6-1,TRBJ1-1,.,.,TGTGCCAGCAGTTGGGACGAACAGATGAACACTGAAGCTTTCTTT,CASSWDEQMNTEAFF
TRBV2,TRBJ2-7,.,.,TGTGCCAGCAGGGGGAAGACAGGGGACTACCTGGAGCAGTACTTC,CASRGKTGDYLEQYF
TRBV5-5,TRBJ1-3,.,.,TGTGCCAGCAGCTTGGACCGCTCTGGAAACACCATATATTTT,CASSLDRSGNTIYF
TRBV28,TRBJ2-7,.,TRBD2,TGTGCCAGCAGTTTTCCCGGGACTAGCGAACACATTGCAACCTACGAGCAGTACTTC,CASSFPGTSEHIATYEQYF
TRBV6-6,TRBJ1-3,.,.,TGTGCCAGCAGTTCCTCCCGACTCTCTGGAAACACCATATATTTT,CASSSSRLSGNTIYF
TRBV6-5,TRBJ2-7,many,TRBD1,TGTGCCAGCAAAGAGACAGGGGAGGTCTACGAGCAGTACTTC,CASKETGEVYEQYF
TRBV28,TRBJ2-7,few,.,TGTGCCAGCAGTTTTGCGGACAGCTCCTACGAGCAGTACTTC,CASSFADSSYEQYF
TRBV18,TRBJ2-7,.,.,TGTGCCAGCTCCCGCTCCTACGAGCAGTACTTC,CASSRSYEQYF
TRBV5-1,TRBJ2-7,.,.,TGCGCCAGCAGCCCCCCCGGGACAAATATAGAGCAGTACTTC,CASSPPGTNIEQYF
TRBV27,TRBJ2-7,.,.,TGTGCCAGTACATCAGGTGTTGAGCAGTACTTC,CASTSGVEQYF
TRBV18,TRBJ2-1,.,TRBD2,TGTGCCAGCGGAGCGGGGTGGTCCTACAATGAGCAGTTCTTC,CASGAGWSYNEQFF
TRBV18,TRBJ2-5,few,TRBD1,TGTGCCAGCTCAGACGGGACAGATTCTAAAGAGACCCAGTACTTC,CASSDGTDSKETQYF
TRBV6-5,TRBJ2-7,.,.,TGTGCCAGCAGCCCTGTAGGAAGCTCCTACGAGCAGTACTTC,CASSPVGSSYEQYF
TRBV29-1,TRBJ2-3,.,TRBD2,TGCAGCGTTGTAACCCTAGCGGGTACTAGCACGGATACGCAGTATTTT,CSVVTLAGTSTDTQYF
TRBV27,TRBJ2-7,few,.,TGTGCCACCCAGATGCTCGGGAACTCCTACGAGCAGTACTTC,CATQMLGNSYEQYF